This TCR beta chain was documented in a study of human T cells and chemical hapten exposure. Study information: The patch tests put 0.01% DPC on the skin of the upper back and were read 6 days later. How much TCR each sample yielded varied, mostly because pooled library volumes differed slightly.

Study-level points and caveats: TCRs at a frequency above 1 in 1000 stayed unchanged with DPC sensitization.

This clonotype was observed at least ten times. The target antigen is unknown. Time point in this sample: patch test 2, 6 weeks after DPC sensitization. Treatment given: therapeutic diphenylcyclopropenone sensitization with weekly scalp DPC. This CDR3 region has 16 residues. CDR1 and CDR2 from the germline V gene are SEHNR and FQNEAQ (reference sequence). Trimming took 3 bases from V and 2 from J; bases not matched to a gene: 5. TCRdb redid the calling of the RACE reads with MiXCR, one entry per CDR3 protein. This sample carries about 140,000 distinct CDR3 sequences, 10% to 15% of them seen once, and the ten largest clones take about 1.3%.

The sequences come from whole blood, collected in connection with sensitization to the hapten diphenylcyclopropenone (DPC). The V call is TRBV7-9, the J call TRBJ1-4; 8 nucleotides line up with TRBD1. The source of this sequence is a woman aged 45-65 years with alopecia areata. Some clones in this sample may be carry-over from other donors' samples. The CDR3 spells CASSFRQGRTNEKLFF. The CDR3 nucleotides read TGTGCCAGCAGCTTCCGACAGGGGCGGACTAATGAAAAACTGTTTTTT.